The 32 T cell receptor beta chains below were found in one sample sequenced in a study of post-analysis software for immune sequencing data. The study's findings and limits: Five TRBV segments, including TRBV5-6, TRBV5-1 and TRBV20-1, were more frequent in patients than controls.

TCR beta cDNA libraries had unique molecular identifiers. MiXCR, run by TCRdb on the PCR reads, gives a single entry per CDR3 protein. The sample records about 500,000 distinct CDR3 sequences, roughly 46% being singletons. Their specific antigens are unknown. The sample consisted of blood. The receptors shown here come from a girl between 10 and 17 years old with multiple sclerosis.

The gene calls are TRBV12-3 or TRBV12-4 and TRBJ2-3; D unresolved. The CDR3 is made up of 11 amino acids. V dropped 7 bases and J dropped 6 bases, with 8 bases sitting between them. The CDR3 loop is CASKQADTQYF. CDR3 bases: TGTGCCAGCAAACAAGCGGATACGCAGTATTTT.

V usage is TRBV5-1 and J usage is TRBJ1-2; a possible D gene is TRBD1 (6 bases). Germline loops: CDR1 SGHRS, CDR2 YFSETQ. Trimming removed 3 bases from V and 4 bases from J, with 16 bases in between. The CDR3 is 15 residues long. The CDR3 DNA is TGCGCCAGCAGCTCTAACCCCGAGGGGGTCTATGGCTACACCTTC. Translating gives CASSSNPEGVYGYTF.

This chain uses TRBV7-9 with TRBJ2-7; the D is unclear. V was shortened by 7 bases and J by 6 bases, with 19 bases between the two germline ends. Per germline, CDR1 SEHNR and CDR2 FQNEAQ (reference sequence). This CDR3 comprises 14 residues. The CDR3: CASTQAALDIEQYF. CDR3 DNA sequence: TGTGCCAGCACCCAGGCAGCGCTCGATATCGAGCAGTACTTC. Full variable domain (rest looked up from reference TRBV7-9 and TRBJ2-7): DTGVSQNPRHKITKRGQNVTFRCDPISEHNRLYWYRQTLGQGPEFLTYFQNEAQLEKSRLLSDRFSAERPKGSFSTLEIQRTEQGDSAMYLCASTQAALDIEQYFGPGTRLTVT.

In DNA, the CDR3 is TGTGCCAGCAGCCGAGGGGGGGTGTATGGCGGCTACACCTTC. Translation gives CASSRGGVYGGYTF. V and J are TRBV7-9 and TRBJ1-2; possibly TRBD1 for D (6 bases). From germline, CDR1 is SEHNR and CDR2 FQNEAQ (reference sequence). The CDR3 is made up of 14 amino acids. V was shortened by 5 bases and J by 8 bases, with 18 bases between the two germline ends.

The chain combines TRBV6-5 with TRBJ1-1, with D unresolved. This CDR3 is 13 amino acids long. Deletions cut 0 bases from V and 3 bases from J, with 5 bases between. CDR1 and CDR2 (germline): MNHEY, SVGAGI. In DNA form, the CDR3 reads TGTGCCAGCAGTTACTCCGGTTACACTGAAGCTTTCTTT. It specifies CASSYSGYTEAFF.

This chain connects TRBV5-1 to TRBJ2-1; D is unresolved. This CDR3 is built from 14 residues. V lost 0 bases, J lost 4 bases, and 8 bases lay in between. Germline values: CDR1 SGHRS, CDR2 YFSETQ. As DNA, the CDR3 is TGCGCCAGCAGCTTGGGGGCCCAATACAATGAGCAGTTCTTC. Its protein product is CASSLGAQYNEQFF.

This clonotype has only a few counts. The CDR3 nucleotides read TGCAGTGCTCGTATGGGGGCCGGTACGGGAAAACTGTTTTTT. This translates into CSARMGAGTGKLFF. The chain joins TRBV20-1 to TRBJ1-4; weak D call: TRBD1 (6 bases). Between the trimmed V and J ends, which lost 5 bases and 10 bases, there was a span of 20 bases. The length of the CDR3 is 14 residues. Germline V gene data show CDR1 as DFQATT and CDR2 as SNEGSKA (reference sequence).

This clonotype was recorded many times. This chain uses TRBV12-3 or TRBV12-4 with TRBJ2-7; D unclear. The CDR3 length is 11 residues. The ends were cut back, 3 bases at V and 5 bases at J, with 5 bases in the middle. Written as DNA, the CDR3 is TGTGCCAGCAGTTTCGGAAACGAGCAGTACTTC. Translated: CASSFGNEQYF.

This clonotype was observed a few times. The V and J genes are TRBV13 and TRBJ1-2; no clear D gene. The length of the CDR3 is 14 residues. From germline, CDR1 is PRHDT and CDR2 FYEKMQ (reference sequence). The V gene lost 2 bases and the J gene lost 3 bases, with 10 bases spanning the gap. CDR3 amino acids: CASSLQRSYYGYTF. As DNA, the CDR3 is TGTGCCAGCAGCTTACAACGGAGTTACTATGGCTACACCTTC.

This clonotype was found a few times. At one end, the junction sequence differs from germline, possibly due to a read error. This rearrangement joins TRBV7-9 to TRBJ2-1; D might be TRBD1 (6 bases). This CDR3 comprises 12 residues. Per germline, CDR1 SEHNR and CDR2 FQNEAQ (reference sequence). DNA for the CDR3: TGCGCCAGCAGCTCGGACAGAAATGAGCAGTTCTTC. Encoded protein: CASSSDRNEQFF.

V is TRBV9 and J is TRBJ2-7, with D uncertain. Trimming took 0 bases from V and 2 from J, leaving 9 bases between them. This CDR3 has 14 amino acids. Germline V lookup: CDR1 SGDLS, CDR2 YYNGEE. The CDR3 DNA sequence: TGTGCCAGCAGCGTAGGACACGCGACCTACGAGCAGTACTTC. It codes for CASSVGHATYEQYF.

The chain joins TRBV20-1 to TRBJ2-5; D remains unclear. This CDR3 has 13 amino acids. CDR1 is DFQATT and CDR2 is SNEGSKA in the germline V gene (reference sequence). V lost 1 base to trimming and J lost 2 bases, with 8 bases between them. The CDR3 loop is CSARVGQQETQYF. The CDR3, as DNA: TGCAGTGCTAGAGTGGGCCAGCAAGAGACCCAGTACTTC.

This clonotype showed up just a few times. V usage is TRBV6-5 and J usage is TRBJ1-1; unclear D gene. This CDR3 is built from 12 residues. The germline V gene encodes CDR1 MNHEY and CDR2 SVGAGI. Trimming removed 0 bases from V and 4 bases from J, with 3 bases in between. CDR3 protein: CASSYSSTEAFF. In DNA, the CDR3 is TGTGCCAGCAGTTACTCGTCCACTGAAGCTTTCTTT.

This chain connects TRBV25-1 to TRBJ1-2, with TRBD1 identical over 8 bases. Germline trimming cut 3 bases from V and 6 bases from J; bases unmatched to any gene: 6. This CDR3 region has 14 residues. The germline V gene has CDR1 MGHDK and CDR2 SYGVNS. CDR3 nucleotide sequence: TGTGCCAGCAGTGATCGGGACAGGTCAAATGGCTACACCTTC. Protein sequence: CASSDRDRSNGYTF.

On this clonotype itself: A junction boundary mismatches the germline segment, possibly from a read error. The chain uses TRBV29-1 and TRBJ2-3; no reliable D call. Germline values: CDR1 SQVTM, CDR2 ANQGSEA. The CDR3 has 11 residues. The CDR3 DNA follows: TGCGGCGTGCAAGGTACAGATACGCAGTATTTT. Translation gives CGVQGTDTQYF.

This clonotype has a handful of counts. The chain joins TRBV20-1 to TRBJ2-7, with 11 positions matching TRBD2. Germline values: CDR1 DFQATT, CDR2 SNEGSKA (reference sequence). V gave up 6 bases and J gave up 2 bases; unmatched junction bases: 6. There are 14 residues in the CDR3. The CDR3: CSASSGRTPYEQYF. In DNA, the CDR3 is TGCAGTGCGTCTAGCGGGAGGACCCCCTACGAGCAGTACTTC.

This clonotype was seen only a few times. This chain joins TRBV28 and TRBJ2-7; D unresolved. Per germline, CDR1 MDHEN and CDR2 SYDVKM. The V end was cut by 3 bases, the J end by 4 bases, with 16 bases between. The CDR3 totals 15 residues. DNA of the CDR3: TGTGCCAGCAGTTTGCTTCGATCAGGAACTTACGAGCAGTACTTC. Translation: CASSLLRSGTYEQYF.

This rearrangement joins TRBV28 to TRBJ2-3; TRBD2 matches at 8 bases. Germline lookup yields CDR1 MDHEN and CDR2 SYDVKM. V gave up 3 bases and J gave up 4 bases; unmatched junction bases: 3. CDR3 length: 14 amino acids. The CDR3 region has the DNA TGTGCCAGCAGTTTTTCGGGAGGGTCAGATACGCAGTATTTT. This codes for CASSFSGGSDTQYF.

This sequence joins TRBV28 and TRBJ2-5; 7 bases line up with TRBD2. The J call is uncertain, as TRBJ2-7 better fits the DNA end. CDR3 length: 15 residues. Per the germline V gene, CDR1 is MDHEN and CDR2 is SYDVKM. The CDR3 loop is CASSRHLGGRYEQYF. As DNA, the CDR3 is TGTGCCAGCAGCCGCCATTTGGGCGGGAGATACGAGCAGTACTTC.

The chain combines TRBV20-1 with TRBJ2-7; 13 nucleotides line up with TRBD2. Germline loops: CDR1 DFQATT, CDR2 SNEGSKA (reference sequence). This CDR3 comprises 14 residues. The V and J ends lost 5 bases and 2 bases, in that order; junction bases with no gene match: 3. The CDR3 loop is CSAAGTSGTYEQYF. The CDR3 DNA is TGCAGTGCTGCCGGGACTAGCGGGACCTACGAGCAGTACTTC.

This clonotype was recorded at least ten times. This chain links TRBV6-6 with TRBJ2-7, with 8 positions matching TRBD1. The CDR3 spans 13 residues. CDR1 MNHNY and CDR2 SVGAGI come from the germline V gene (reference sequence). Trimming at V came to 4 bases and at J to 6 bases, leaving 5 bases not matched to a gene. CDR3 nucleotides: TGTGCCAGCAGTTCCGGACAGGGAGGCGAGCAGTACTTC. Translating it yields CASSSGQGGEQYF.

The J gene is TRBJ1-2, the V gene TRBV7-6, with D perhaps matching TRBD1 (5 bases). This CDR3 has 14 residues. The V gene lost 5 bases and the J gene lost 1 base, with 11 bases spanning the gap. The germline V gene has CDR1 SGHVS and CDR2 FNYEAQ. In nucleotides, the CDR3 is TGTGCCAGCAGCCAGACAGAACTTAACTATGGCTACACCTTC. As protein: CASSQTELNYGYTF.

The V call is TRBV3-1, the J call TRBJ2-7; D is tentatively TRBD1 or TRBD2 (5 bases each). The CDR3 contains 15 residues. Germline CDR1 LGHDT, CDR2 YNNKEL (reference sequence). V lost 0 bases to trimming and J lost 4 bases, with 13 bases between them. The CDR3 reads CASSQDPGPNYEQYF. As DNA, the CDR3 is TGTGCCAGCAGCCAAGATCCGGGACCGAATTACGAGCAGTACTTC.

The chain employs TRBV7-9 and TRBJ1-1; 7 bases align to TRBD1. The germline CDR1 and CDR2 sequences are SEHNR and FQNEAQ (reference sequence). CDR3 size: 12 residues. V was clipped by 5 bases and J by 11 bases; unmatched bases: 8. The CDR3 here is CASSPRGGGAFF. CDR3 nucleotide sequence: TGTGCCAGCAGCCCCAGGGGGGGTGGGGCTTTCTTT.

This clonotype was picked up a small number of times. The rearrangement joins TRBV12-3 or TRBV12-4 to TRBJ2-3; 7 nucleotides match TRBD1. The CDR3 length is 15 residues. V shed 6 bases, J shed 1 base, and the junction held 7 bases outside the gene matches. The CDR3 bases are TGTGCCAGCAGCCTCGGACAGGCAGGCACAGATACGCAGTATTTT. It specifies CASSLGQAGTDTQYF.

J is TRBJ2-7 and V is TRBV27; D gene uncertain. CDR1 is MNHEY, CDR2 SMNVEV, per germline (reference sequence). Trimming cost V 4 bases and J 1 base, with 11 bases left between them. The CDR3 is 14 amino acids. Here the CDR3 DNA reads TGTGCCAGCAGTTCCTATCCTAGATCCTACGAGCAGTACTTC. This translates into CASSSYPRSYEQYF.

This sequence joins TRBV24-1 and TRBJ1-5; 7 positions agree with TRBD1. Trimming removed 12 bases from V and 3 bases from J; junction bases left unmatched: 7. The CDR3 is made up of 13 amino acids. Germline loops: CDR1 KGHDR, CDR2 SFDVKD. The CDR3 spells CASQGGNNQPQHF. The CDR3 nucleotides read TGTGCCTCCCAAGGGGGCAACAATCAGCCCCAGCATTTT.

V gene TRBV20-1 combines with J gene TRBJ1-2, with D unresolved. This CDR3 has 15 amino acids. V was trimmed by 3 bases and J by 0 bases, leaving 14 bases between them. CDR1 and CDR2 from the germline V gene are DFQATT and SNEGSKA (reference sequence). CDR3 coding DNA: TGCAGTGCTAGTCGGGCGCGGTTAGCTAACTATGGCTACACCTTC. Translating gives CSASRARLANYGYTF.

The chain carries TRBV14 and TRBJ2-1; 10 nucleotides match TRBD2. Per germline, CDR1 SGHDN and CDR2 FVKESK. The CDR3 has 19 residues. V was pared by 0 bases and J by 2 bases, with 10 bases of the junction left unmatched. The CDR3 DNA reads as TGTGCCAGCAGCCAAGATCGGGCAGCGGGAGGGGTTCCCTACAATGAGCAGTTCTTC. It yields the protein CASSQDRAAGGVPYNEQFF.

DNA of the CDR3: TGTGCCACCAAATTAGCGGATTACAATGAGCAGTTCTTC. This gives the protein CATKLADYNEQFF. The J gene is TRBJ2-1, the V gene TRBV10-3; D possibly corresponds to TRBD2 (6 bases). This CDR3 spans 13 amino acids. Trimming took off 10 bases at V and 4 bases at J, with 14 bases between the two ends. Germline CDR1 is ENHRY and CDR2 is SYGVKD.

This clonotype was counted a few times. This rearrangement joins TRBV28 to TRBJ1-1; D call uncertain. Deletions cut 8 bases from V and 0 bases from J, with 13 bases between. CDR1 is MDHEN, CDR2 SYDVKM, per germline. CDR3 length equals 14 residues. The CDR3, as DNA: TGTGCCAGCGGACCGGGGAACTTGAACACTGAAGCTTTCTTT. Protein product: CASGPGNLNTEAFF.

The V gene is TRBV7-2, the J gene TRBJ1-5, with TRBD1 matching 8 bases. Unmatched junction bases numbered 7, after V lost 3 bases and J lost 6 bases. Per germline, CDR1 SGHTA and CDR2 FQGNSA. The length of the CDR3 is 15 residues. The CDR3, as DNA: TGTGCCAGCAGCTTCCGGCAGGGGGCAGGTCAGCCCCAGCATTTT. It codes for CASSFRQGAGQPQHF.